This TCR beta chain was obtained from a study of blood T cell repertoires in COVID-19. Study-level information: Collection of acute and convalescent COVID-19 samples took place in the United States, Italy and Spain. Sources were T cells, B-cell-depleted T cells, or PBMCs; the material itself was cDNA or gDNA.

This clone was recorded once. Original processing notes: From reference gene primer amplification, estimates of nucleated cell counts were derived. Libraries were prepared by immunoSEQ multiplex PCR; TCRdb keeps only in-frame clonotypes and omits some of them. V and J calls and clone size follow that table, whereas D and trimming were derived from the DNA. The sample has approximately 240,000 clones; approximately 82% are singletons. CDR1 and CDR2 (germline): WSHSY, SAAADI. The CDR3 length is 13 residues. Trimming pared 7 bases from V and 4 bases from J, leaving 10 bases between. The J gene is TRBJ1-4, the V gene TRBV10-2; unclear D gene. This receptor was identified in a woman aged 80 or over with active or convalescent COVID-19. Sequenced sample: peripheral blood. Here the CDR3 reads CASTSTHNEKLFF. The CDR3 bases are TGCGCCAGCACGTCCACACATAATGAAAAACTGTTTTTT.